A single sample gave rise to the 16 T cell receptor beta chains below, sequenced in a study of shared clonotypes between healthy human individuals. Profiling relied on immunoSEQ multiplex PCR, and the TCRdb table lists in-frame clones only, not all of them. The table lists around 1,000,000 clones, 77% of them singletons. Sequencing input: memory CD4+ T cells from PBMCs. Subset given: CD45RA-negative fraction. Every receptor here comes from a man aged 18-30 years in good health. Some clones in this sample may be carry-over from other donors' samples.

The V gene is TRBV6-4, the J gene TRBJ1-1; TRBD1 aligns across 8 bases. Germline CDR1 is MRHNA and CDR2 is SNTAGT. This CDR3 is 14 amino acids long. V trimming: 6 bases; J trimming: 4 bases; junction bases outside the gene matches: 7. The chain's CDR3 is CASSPQGGPTEAFF. In DNA, the CDR3 is TGTGCCAGCAGCCCACAGGGGGGGCCCACTGAAGCTTTCTTT.

This sequence joins TRBV18 and TRBJ2-2, with 7 bases lining up with TRBD2. Germline trimming cut 3 bases from V and 1 base from J; bases unmatched to any gene: 2. This CDR3 region has 15 residues. The germline V gene has CDR1 KGHSH and CDR2 LQKENI. The CDR3 region is CASSPQRGNTGELFF. The CDR3 DNA is TGTGCCAGCTCACCTCAGCGGGGGAACACCGGGGAGCTGTTTTTT.

In this sample, this clone turned up a few times. The rearrangement uses TRBV10-3 and TRBJ1-5; D gene unclear. Trimming took 4 bases from V and 0 from J, leaving 7 bases between them. The germline gives CDR1 ENHRY, CDR2 SYGVKD. The CDR3 is 14 residues long. DNA of the CDR3: TGTGCCATCAGTGGCGTTCGTAGCAATCAGCCCCAGCATTTT. Translated: CAISGVRSNQPQHF.

On this clone itself: This may be a read error, as it is one base from a much larger clone. This chain links TRBV7-6 with TRBJ2-3; no reliable D call. The CDR3 sequence is 11 residues long. V was cut by 3 bases and J by 6 bases, with 4 bases left in between. CDR1 is SGHVS, CDR2 FNYEAQ, per germline. The CDR3 region is CASSFSDTQYF. DNA for the CDR3: TGTGCCAGCAGCTTTTCCGATACGCAGTATTTT.

This chain links TRBV29-1 with TRBJ2-1; either TRBD1 or TRBD2 may supply D (5 bases each). The CDR3 extends over 13 amino acids. Germline loops: CDR1 SQVTM, CDR2 ANQGSEA. Trimming left V 8 bases short and J 10 bases short, with 21 bases between. CDR3 in DNA: TGCAGCTTCTACGGGGCTGGCGGTTTGGAGCAGTTCTTC. Translation gives CSFYGAGGLEQFF.

The chain is built from TRBV28 and TRBJ1-2, with D possibly TRBD1 on 6 matching bases. Germline V gene data show CDR1 as MDHEN and CDR2 as SYDVKM. This CDR3 has 15 residues. V was cut by 3 bases and J by 4 bases, with 15 bases left in between. CDR3 bases: TGTGCCAGCAGTTTTAGAGGACAGCCCATCTATGGCTACACCTTC. Its translation: CASSFRGQPIYGYTF.

This clone was counted a few times. The J gene is TRBJ2-7, the V gene TRBV18; possible D gene TRBD1, 6 bases. The CDR3 runs 15 residues. The V and J ends lost 2 bases and 4 bases respectively, with 15 bases between them. Germline CDR1 is KGHSH and CDR2 is LQKENI. The CDR3 sequence: CASSPTMGARYEQYF. DNA of the CDR3: TGTGCCAGCTCACCAACCATGGGGGCGAGGTACGAGCAGTACTTC.

The V and J genes are TRBV11-2 and TRBJ2-1; 10 bases are a match to TRBD2. This CDR3 is 16 amino acids long. Looked up from germline, CDR1 is SGHAT and CDR2 is FQNNGV. V shed 4 bases and J 0 bases; nucleotides not matched to a gene: 3. CDR3: CASSSGTSVSYNEQFF. CDR3 bases: TGTGCCAGCAGCTCCGGGACTAGCGTCTCCTACAATGAGCAGTTCTTC.

V is TRBV11-2 and J is TRBJ1-1, with D possibly matching TRBD1 (5 bases). Germline-derived CDR1 and CDR2 are SGHAT and FQNNGV. Trimming removed 1 base from V and 5 bases from J, with 11 bases in between. The CDR3 extends over 14 amino acids. The CDR3 DNA reads TGTGCCAGCAGCTTAGCAGGGTGGTGGACTGAAGCTTTCTTT. Translating it yields CASSLAGWWTEAFF. Drawing the rest from reference TRBV11-2 and TRBJ1-1, the complete variable domain is EAGVAQSPRYKIIEKRQSVAFWCNPISGHATLYWYQQILGQGPKLLIQFQNNGVVDDSQLPKDRFSAERLKGVDSTLKIQPAKLEDSAVYLCASSLAGWWTEAFFGQGTRLTVV.

V gene TRBV5-5 combines with J gene TRBJ1-5; no firm D call. Looked up from germline, CDR1 is SGHKS and CDR2 is YYEKEE (reference sequence). Trimming took 0 bases from V and 5 from J, leaving 15 bases between them. The CDR3 extends over 16 amino acids. The CDR3 reads CASSLGAWQDYQPQHF. In DNA, the CDR3 is TGTGCCAGCAGCTTGGGGGCATGGCAGGATTATCAGCCCCAGCATTTT.

V usage is TRBV5-6 and J usage is TRBJ2-1; 7 bases fit TRBD1. CDR1 is SGHDT, CDR2 YYEEEE, per germline. This CDR3 spans 13 amino acids. The junction had 6 bases not matched to a gene; V was cut back by 4 bases and J by 8 bases. This chain's CDR3 is CASSLTGNDEQFF. The CDR3 DNA reads TGTGCCAGCAGCCTGACAGGGAACGATGAGCAGTTCTTC. Full variable domain (remainder filled in from reference TRBV5-6 and TRBJ2-1): DAGVTQSPTHLIKTRGQQVTLRCSPKSGHDTVSWYQQALGQGPQFIFQYYEEEERQRGNFPDRFSGHQFPNYSSELNVNALLLGDSALYLCASSLTGNDEQFFGPGTRLTVL.

This clone was counted at least ten times. The chain combines TRBV4-1 with TRBJ1-3; D might be TRBD1 (6 bases). Trimming shortened V by 4 bases and J by 0 bases, and 25 bases separated the two germline ends. The CDR3 has 20 residues. The germline CDR1 and CDR2 sequences are MGHRA and YSYEKL. The CDR3 reads CASSRKEGEQGNHSGNTIYF. In DNA, the CDR3 is TGCGCCAGCAGCCGAAAAGAAGGAGAACAGGGAAATCACTCTGGAAACACCATATATTTT.

The gene calls are TRBV4-1 and TRBJ2-4, with D possibly being TRBD1 (6 bases). Germline CDR1 MGHRA, CDR2 YSYEKL. The CDR3 covers 17 residues. The ends were cut back, 3 bases at V and 3 bases at J, with 18 bases in the middle. CDR3 in amino acids: CASSQASGRGVKNIQYF. The CDR3 DNA sequence: TGCGCCAGCAGCCAGGCCTCGGGCAGGGGAGTCAAAAACATTCAGTACTTC.

This clone was picked up one time. The J gene is TRBJ1-3, the V gene TRBV10-3; 7 positions agree with TRBD1. The CDR3 is 15 residues long. V gave up 6 bases and J gave up 2 bases; unmatched junction bases: 7. Looked up from germline, CDR1 is ENHRY and CDR2 is SYGVKD. CDR3 loop: CAISGGDSTGNTIYF. As DNA, the CDR3 is TGTGCCATCAGCGGCGGGGACAGCACTGGAAACACCATATATTTT.

CDR3 nucleotides: TGTGCCAGTAGTATAGGAGACTTCTTCAATGAGCAGTTCTTC. Translation gives CASSIGDFFNEQFF. The chain joins TRBV19 to TRBJ2-1; D is ambiguous. Trimming left V 1 base short and J 6 bases short, with 10 bases between. CDR1 and CDR2 (germline): LNHDA, SQIVND (reference sequence). CDR3 length: 14 residues.

CDR3 residues: CASSLVIGQGGNLSGYTF. The DNA for the CDR3 is TGCGCCAGCAGCTTGGTCATTGGTCAGGGGGGTAACTTGAGCGGCTACACCTTC. V gene TRBV5-1 combines with J gene TRBJ1-2, with 7 bases lining up with TRBD1. Germline V gene data show CDR1 as SGHRS and CDR2 as YFSETQ. The CDR3 extends over 18 amino acids. V gave up 0 bases and J gave up 8 bases; unmatched junction bases: 19.